This TCR beta chain was identified during a study of blood T cell repertoires in COVID-19. The protocol was immunoSEQ multiplex PCR, while the TCRdb copy is restricted to in-frame clones and leaves out a portion. In the table there are about 400,000 clones, approximately 86% of which are singletons. Only a few counts were recorded for this clone. This TCR was sampled from an older woman with COVID-19, enrolled during active disease. The sequenced sample consisted of peripheral blood.

In nucleotides, the CDR3 is TGTGCCAGCAGTGAAGTGACCTGGGCAGGGAACATATATTTT. As protein: CASSEVTWAGNIYF. The V call is TRBV6-1, the J call TRBJ1-3, with D maybe TRBD1 (5 bases). Germline CDR1 is MNHNS and CDR2 is SASEGT. The CDR3 extends over 14 amino acids. The germline V and J ends were trimmed by 1 base and 12 bases, with 16 bases remaining between them.